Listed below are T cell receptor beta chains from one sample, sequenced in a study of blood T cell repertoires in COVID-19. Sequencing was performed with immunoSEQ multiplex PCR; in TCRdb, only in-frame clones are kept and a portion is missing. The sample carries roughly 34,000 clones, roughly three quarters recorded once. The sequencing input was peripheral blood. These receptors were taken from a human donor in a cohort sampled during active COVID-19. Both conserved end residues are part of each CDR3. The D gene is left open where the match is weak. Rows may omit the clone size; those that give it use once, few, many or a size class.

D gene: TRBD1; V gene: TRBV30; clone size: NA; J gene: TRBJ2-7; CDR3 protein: CAWSVQGPEQYF; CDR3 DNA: TGTGCCTGGAGTGTACAGGGGCCCGAGCAGTACTTC
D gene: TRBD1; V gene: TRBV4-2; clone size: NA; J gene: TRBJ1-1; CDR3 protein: CASSQAGTGVMNTEAFF; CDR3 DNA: TGTGCCAGCAGCCAAGCCGGGACAGGGGTCATGAACACTGAAGCTTTCTTT
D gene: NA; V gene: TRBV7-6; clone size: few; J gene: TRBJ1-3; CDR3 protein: CASSPSSEQANSGNTIYF; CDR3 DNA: TGTGCCAGCAGCCCGTCGTCTGAACAGGCCAACTCTGGAAACACCATATATTTT
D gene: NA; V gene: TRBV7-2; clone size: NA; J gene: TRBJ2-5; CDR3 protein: CASSLGHFQETQYF; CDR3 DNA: TGTGCCAGCAGCTTAGGACACTTCCAAGAGACCCAGTACTTC
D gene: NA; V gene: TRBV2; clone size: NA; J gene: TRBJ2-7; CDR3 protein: CASKYEVAGEQYF; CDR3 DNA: TGTGCCAGCAAATATGAGGTGGCGGGCGAGCAGTACTTC
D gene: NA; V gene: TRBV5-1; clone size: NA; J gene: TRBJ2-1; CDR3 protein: CASSLGGVGDEQFF; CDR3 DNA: TGCGCCAGCAGCTTGGGCGGGGTCGGGGATGAGCAGTTCTTC
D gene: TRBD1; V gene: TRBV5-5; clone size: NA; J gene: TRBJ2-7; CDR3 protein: CASSQGPSGQGRGEQYF; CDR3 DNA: TGTGCCAGCAGCCAGGGGCCTTCAGGACAGGGGAGGGGCGAGCAGTACTTC
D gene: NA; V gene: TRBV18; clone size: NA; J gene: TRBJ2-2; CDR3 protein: CASSPQGVNTGELFF; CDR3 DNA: TGTGCCAGCTCACCACAGGGGGTAAACACCGGGGAGCTGTTTTTT
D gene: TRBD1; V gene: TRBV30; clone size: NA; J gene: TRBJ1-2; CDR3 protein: CAWWGQGAKGYGYTF; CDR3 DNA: TGTGCCTGGTGGGGACAGGGGGCGAAAGGGTATGGCTACACCTTC
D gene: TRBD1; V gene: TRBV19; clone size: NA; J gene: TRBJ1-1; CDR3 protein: CASSIGDRFAEAFF; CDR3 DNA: TGTGCCAGTAGTATAGGGGACAGATTTGCTGAAGCTTTCTTT
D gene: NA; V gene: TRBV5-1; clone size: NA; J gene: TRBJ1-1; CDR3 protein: CASSAQGYTEAFF; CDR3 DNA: TGCGCCAGCAGCGCACAGGGATACACTGAAGCTTTCTTT